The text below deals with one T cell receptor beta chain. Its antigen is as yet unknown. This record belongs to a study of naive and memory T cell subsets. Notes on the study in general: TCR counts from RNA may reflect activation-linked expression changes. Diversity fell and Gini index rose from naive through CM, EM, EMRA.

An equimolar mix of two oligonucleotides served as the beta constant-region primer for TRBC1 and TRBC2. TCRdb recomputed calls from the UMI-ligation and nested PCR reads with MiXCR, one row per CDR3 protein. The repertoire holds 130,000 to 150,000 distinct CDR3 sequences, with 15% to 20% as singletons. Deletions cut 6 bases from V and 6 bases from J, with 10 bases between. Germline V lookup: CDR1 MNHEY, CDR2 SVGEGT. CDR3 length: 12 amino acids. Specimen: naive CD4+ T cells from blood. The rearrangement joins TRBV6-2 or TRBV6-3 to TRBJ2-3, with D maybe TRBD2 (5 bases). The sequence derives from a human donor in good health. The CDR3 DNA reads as TGTGCCAGCAGCATGACTACCGATACGCAGTATTTT. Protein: CASSMTTDTQYF.